This T cell receptor (beta chain) appears in the sequencing data of a study of blood T cell repertoires in COVID-19. The germline V gene has CDR1 MNHEY and CDR2 SVGAGI. The J segment lost 10 bases and the V segment lost 6 bases, leaving 7 bases of the junction unmatched. The CDR3 covers 13 residues. TCRdb keeps only in-frame clones here, not all; method: immunoSEQ multiplex PCR. This sample has about 270,000 clones, with around 86% found just once. This clone was observed a few times. This TCR was sampled from a human donor in a cohort sampled during active COVID-19. V is TRBV6-5 and J is TRBJ1-4; TRBD1 matches 8 bases. Sequenced sample: peripheral blood. CDR3 DNA: TGTGCCAGCAGCGGCGACAGGGGAGGAAAACTGTTTTTT. Amino acids: CASSGDRGGKLFF.